Shown below are 2 T cell receptor beta chains from a single sample sequenced in a study of blood T cell repertoires in COVID-19. TCRdb keeps only in-frame clones here, not all; method: immunoSEQ multiplex PCR. The repertoire holds 80,000 or so clones, with roughly nine tenths as singletons. Material: peripheral blood. The receptor source for this set is a woman aged 45-65 years in a cohort sampled during active COVID-19.

The chain has TRBV5-1 and TRBJ2-2, with TRBD1 identical over 10 bases. Germline V gives CDR1 SGHRS, CDR2 YFSETQ. This CDR3 region has 15 residues. V was clipped by 4 bases and J by 6 bases; unmatched bases: 6. Written as DNA, the CDR3 is TGCGCCAGCAGCCCGGGACAGGGGTTTCCCGGGGAGCTGTTTTTT. Its translation: CASSPGQGFPGELFF. The full variable domain, its missing parts supplied by reference TRBV5-1 and TRBJ2-2, is KAGVTQTPRYLIKTRGQQVTLSCSPISGHRSVSWYQQTPGQGLQFLFEYFSETQRNKGNFPGRFSGRQFSNSRSEMNVSTLELGDSALYLCASSPGQGFPGELFFGEGSRLTVL.

CDR3 bases: TGTGCCAGCGAAGCCGCTCCCGGGTACACCGGGGAGCTGTTTTTT. Its protein is CASEAAPGYTGELFF. The chain couples TRBV6-5 to TRBJ2-2; D call uncertain. Germline V gives CDR1 MNHEY, CDR2 SVGAGI. V gave up 8 bases and J gave up 3 bases, with 16 bases separating them. This CDR3 is built from 15 residues.